This passage covers 17 T cell receptor beta chains from one sample sequenced in a study of T cells and Merkel cell carcinoma outcomes. Generated by immunoSEQ multiplex PCR, the TCRdb table keeps only in-frame clones and is missing some. The sample consists of about 1,000 clones, approximately 90% of them appearing once. What was sequenced was tumor tissue from Merkel cell carcinoma. These receptors originate from a human donor with Merkel cell carcinoma.

In its sample, this clone was seen a few times. The V call is TRBV12-2, the J call TRBJ2-4; no DNA check was done on the table's D call, TRBD1. TRBV12-2 is a listed pseudogene. The CDR3 covers 18 residues. This CDR3 reads CASRPEAGPPIAKNIQYF. The DNA of the CDR3 is TGTGCAAGTCGCCCCGAAGCAGGGCCACCGATAGCCAAAAACATTCAGTACTTC.

The V and J genes are TRBV11-2 and TRBJ2-7, with 7 bases aligning to TRBD2. The length of the CDR3 is 15 residues. The V gene's germline CDR1 is SGHAT and CDR2 FQNNGV. V was clipped by 5 bases and J by 2 bases; unmatched bases: 9. CDR3 DNA sequence: TGTGCCAGCAGCATCGGGAGCGGGGCGACCTACGAGCAGTACTTC. Translating it yields CASSIGSGATYEQYF.

The J gene is TRBJ2-1, the V gene TRBV4-3; 12 bases map to TRBD2. Germline CDR1 and CDR2: LGHNA and YSLEER. Trimming at V came to 0 bases and at J to 4 bases, leaving 4 bases not matched to a gene. The CDR3 consists of 17 residues. The chain's CDR3 is CASSQDRLAGVYNEQFF. Written as DNA, the CDR3 is TGCGCCAGCAGCCAAGATAGACTAGCGGGAGTGTACAATGAGCAGTTCTTC.

The genes are TRBV6-6 and TRBJ1-5; 7 nucleotides align to TRBD1. V gave up 4 bases and J gave up 6 bases; unmatched junction bases: 6. This CDR3 region has 14 residues. CDR1 is MNHNY and CDR2 is SVGAGI in the germline V gene (reference sequence). As DNA, the CDR3 is TGTGCCAGCAGTTTACAGGGGACGAGTCAGCCCCAGCATTTT. Its translation is CASSLQGTSQPQHF.

This rearrangement joins TRBV7-3 to TRBJ2-1; 13 nucleotides align to TRBD2. V lost 5 bases to trimming and J lost 1 base; unmatched junction nucleotides: 2. Germline V gene data show CDR1 as SGHTA and CDR2 as FQGTGA. The CDR3 is 16 residues long. The CDR3 is CASSRTSGSSYNEQFF. CDR3 in DNA: TGTGCCAGCAGCCGGACTAGCGGGAGTTCCTACAATGAGCAGTTCTTC.

This sequence joins TRBV19 and TRBJ1-1; D ambiguous. Trimming shortened V by 3 bases and J by 1 base, and 6 bases separated the two germline ends. Germline lookup yields CDR1 LNHDA and CDR2 SQIVND (reference sequence). This CDR3 is 13 amino acids long. CDR3 region: CASSIGQNTEAFF. The CDR3 DNA reads as TGTGCCAGTAGTATCGGGCAGAACACTGAAGCTTTCTTT.

This clone has only one observation. The CDR3 here is CAWSVERKSSTFF. The CDR3 DNA reads TGTGCCTGGAGTGTAGAGAGGAAGTCGTCGACTTTCTTT. V is TRBV30 and J is TRBJ1-1; D gene ambiguous. CDR1 and CDR2 from the germline V gene are GTSNPN and SVGIG (reference sequence). CDR3 length: 13 residues. Between the trimmed V and J ends, which lost 0 bases and 12 bases, there was a span of 17 bases.

In its sample, this clone was seen once. V gene TRBV7-9 combines with J gene TRBJ1-1, with D hard to call. The CDR3 sequence is 12 residues long. Germline V lookup: CDR1 SEHNR, CDR2 FQNEAQ (reference sequence). Trimming pared 2 bases from V and 5 bases from J, leaving 6 bases between. As DNA, the CDR3 is TGTGCCAGCAGCTTAACCTTGACTGAAGCTTTCTTT. Translating it yields CASSLTLTEAFF.

This chain's CDR3 is CASSPRGGPQETQYF. The CDR3 DNA is TGTGCCAGCTCACCAAGGGGAGGGCCTCAAGAGACCCAGTACTTC. The genes are TRBV18 and TRBJ2-5, with 7 bases fitting TRBD2. Germline CDR1 and CDR2: KGHSH and LQKENI. Trimming removed 2 bases from V and 2 bases from J; junction bases left unmatched: 5. This CDR3 comprises 15 residues.

This chain connects TRBV30 to TRBJ2-7; D could derive from TRBD1 or TRBD2 (5 bases each). The V end lost 0 bases, the J end lost 6 bases, and 18 bases lay between the germline ends. The CDR3 has 15 amino acids. CDR1 is GTSNPN and CDR2 is SVGIG in the germline V gene (reference sequence). This chain's CDR3 is CAWSVRGPMGSEQYF. The CDR3, as DNA: TGTGCCTGGAGTGTACGGGGCCCTATGGGAAGCGAGCAGTACTTC.

V gene TRBV19 combines with J gene TRBJ2-1; possibly TRBD1 or TRBD2 for D (5 bases each). This CDR3 contains 15 residues. The germline CDR1 and CDR2 sequences are LNHDA and SQIVND (reference sequence). Trimming took 3 bases from V and 7 from J, leaving 16 bases between them. The CDR3 nucleotides are TGTGCCAGTAGTATTAGGGACGCCTCCCAGAATGAGCAGTTCTTC. Encoded protein: CASSIRDASQNEQFF.

The count of this clone is one. Its ends do not fully match the called genes, so a read error is possible. This rearrangement joins TRBV18 to TRBJ2-2; TRBD2 might be the D (6 bases). The germline gives CDR1 KGHSH, CDR2 LQKENI. The CDR3 sequence is 17 residues long. The CDR3 loop is CASSPHRLVDNTRELFF. Here the CDR3 DNA reads TGTGCCAGCTCACCCCACCGACTAGTCGATAACACCAGGGAGCTGTTTTTT. Full variable domain (rest looked up from reference TRBV18 and TRBJ2-2): NAGVMQNPRHLVRRRGQEARLRCSPMKGHSHVYWYRQLPEEGLKFMVYLQKENIIDESGMPKERFSAEFPKEGPSILRIQQVVRGDSAAYFCASSPHRLVDNTRELFFGEGSRLTVL.

J is TRBJ2-5 and V is TRBV5-4; 9 nucleotides agree with TRBD1. Germline CDR1 SGHNT, CDR2 YYREEE (reference sequence). CDR3 length equals 14 residues. V shed 0 bases, J shed 3 bases, and the junction held 0 bases outside the gene matches. This CDR3 reads CASSLGTGEETQYF. DNA of the CDR3: TGTGCCAGCAGCTTGGGGACAGGGGAAGAGACCCAGTACTTC.

Comment on this clone: One end of the junction is discordant with germline, which a read error may explain. The chain uses TRBV27 and TRBJ2-7; D is possibly TRBD1 (6 bases). Germline V gene lookup returns CDR1 MNHEY and CDR2 SMNVEV (reference sequence). The CDR3 sequence is 14 residues long. The CDR3 loop reads CASWGQDSSYKQYF. CDR3 bases: TGTGCCAGCTGGGGGCAGGACAGCTCCTACAAGCAGTACTTC.

The chain uses TRBV21-1 and TRBJ2-2. TRBV21-1 is shown as a pseudogene. The CDR3 is 13 residues long. The CDR3: CASSKQDHGELFF. The CDR3 coding sequence is TGTGCCAGCAGCAAACAGGACCACGGGGAGCTGTTTTTT.

The chain couples TRBV28 to TRBJ1-2; D possibly corresponds to TRBD1 (5 bases). Germline assignment: CDR1 MDHEN and CDR2 SYDVKM. The germline V and J ends were trimmed by 5 bases and 4 bases, with 11 bases remaining between them. The length of the CDR3 is 13 residues. CDR3 in amino acids: CASSPSGGYGYTF. The CDR3, as DNA: TGTGCCAGCAGTCCGTCGGGGGGCTATGGCTACACCTTC.

The chain uses TRBV29-1 and TRBJ2-2, with 9 bases that match TRBD2. The germline CDR1 and CDR2 sequences are SQVTM and ANQGSEA. After removal of 3 bases from V and 5 bases from J, the junction contained 4 bases not matched to a gene. This CDR3 contains 14 residues. The CDR3 DNA reads TGCAGCGTTGACGTAGCGGGAGCTACCGGGGAGCTGTTTTTT. Protein: CSVDVAGATGELFF.